This TCR beta chain was recorded in a study of T-cell memory formation after mild COVID-19. TCRdb itself ran the 5' RACE reads through MiXCR, one entry per CDR3 protein. The data contain about 100,000 distinct CDR3 sequences, around 10% of them singletons. V dropped 1 base and J dropped 11; count of bases not matched to a gene: 4. The CDR3 has 12 amino acids. Germline V CDR1 and CDR2: SGHVS, FQNEAQ. V is TRBV7-8 and J is TRBJ1-1, with TRBD1 identical over 7 bases. The receptor's source is a man aged 18 to 30 who had mild COVID-19 (a few samples of this study predate the infection). Cell type and time point are not known. The sample was PBMCs or a T cell subset sorted from them (not recorded which). The CDR3 nucleotides are TGTGCCAGCAGCTTAGGACAGGGTGGGGCTTTCTTT. Translating gives CASSLGQGGAFF.